This is a list of T cell receptor beta chains from one sample in a study of regulatory T cells in long-lasting Graves disease. One entry per CDR3 protein results from TCRdb running MiXCR on the multiplex PCR reads. The sample has 400,000 or so distinct CDR3 sequences, roughly 20% seen once; the top ten hold around 21%. This sample comprised peripheral blood mononuclear cells (PBMCs), obtained when the disease was refractory, from a patient treated with antithyroid drugs. The receptor source for this set is a female donor with Graves disease. The CDR3 runs from the conserved cysteine through the conserved F or W. The D gene is left open where the match is weak. Some rows mark clone size as missing; the rest say once, few, many or name a class of expanded clone.

V gene	CDR3 length	D gene	clone size	J gene	CDR3 protein	CDR3 DNA
TRBV28	15	.	many	TRBJ1-4	CASSIPVGGSEKLFF	TGTGCCAGCAGCATTCCCGTCGGCGGGAGTGAAAAACTGTTTTTT
TRBV14	15	.	.	TRBJ2-5	CASSQVPGSAETQYF	TGTGCCAGCAGCCAAGTTCCCGGGAGCGCGGAGACCCAGTACTTC
TRBV20-1	17	TRBD1	.	TRBJ2-1	CSARAYPGQGAYNEQFF	TGCAGTGCTAGAGCTTATCCGGGACAGGGGGCGTACAATGAGCAGTTCTTC
TRBV7-9	13	TRBD1	many	TRBJ2-7	CASTYDRGYEQYF	TGTGCCAGCACCTACGACAGGGGCTACGAGCAGTACTTC
TRBV28	15	TRBD1	many	TRBJ2-7	CASRTTGQAINEQYF	TGTGCCAGCAGGACAACCGGACAGGCCATCAACGAGCAGTACTTC
TRBV6-1	13	.	many	TRBJ1-1	CASRKNLNTEAFF	TGTGCCAGCAGAAAGAACCTGAACACTGAAGCTTTCTTT
TRBV20-1	14	.	once	TRBJ2-3	CSASLGGATDTQYF	TGCAGTGCGAGTCTCGGAGGTGCCACAGATACGCAGTATTTT
TRBV6-1	13	.	.	TRBJ2-2	CASSESFTGELFF	TGTGCCAGCAGTGAGTCGTTCACCGGGGAGCTGTTTTTT
TRBV20-1	15	.	.	TRBJ2-2	CSARVSTMNTGELFF	TGCAGTGCTAGAGTCTCCACTATGAACACCGGGGAGCTGTTTTTT
TRBV28	14	TRBD1	many	TRBJ1-2	CASSHDRENYGYTF	TGTGCCAGCAGTCACGACAGGGAGAACTATGGCTACACCTTC
TRBV10-2	14	.	.	TRBJ2-2	CASSDYVDTGELFF	TGCGCCAGCAGTGATTACGTCGACACCGGGGAGCTGTTTTTT
TRBV3-1	14	.	few	TRBJ1-5	CASSQGVGDQPQHF	TGTGCCAGCAGCCAAGGGGTAGGGGATCAGCCCCAGCATTTT
TRBV18	15	.	.	TRBJ1-5	CASSPTRGVDQPQHF	TGTGCCAGCTCTCCTACACGGGGAGTGGATCAGCCCCAGCATTTT
TRBV6-1	14	TRBD1	.	TRBJ2-7	CATAPGTVSYEQYF	TGTGCCACCGCTCCGGGGACAGTCTCCTACGAGCAGTACTTC
TRBV6-5	14	.	few	TRBJ1-1	CASSWAEGRTEAFF	TGTGCCAGCAGTTGGGCTGAGGGGAGGACTGAAGCTTTCTTT
TRBV3-1	15	.	many	TRBJ1-1	CASSPLYTENTEAFF	TGTGCCAGCAGCCCCCTGTATACGGAGAACACTGAAGCTTTCTTT
TRBV12-3/TRBV12-4	15	.	.	TRBJ2-7	CASSFPGLPPNEQYF	TGTGCCAGCAGTTTTCCGGGACTCCCCCCTAACGAGCAGTACTTC
TRBV5-1	16	.	.	TRBJ1-1	CASSPKVRVLDTEAFF	TGCGCCAGCAGCCCGAAAGTCAGGGTTTTGGACACTGAAGCTTTCTTT
TRBV27	18	.	.	TRBJ1-1	CASSLSLLPGFLGTEAFF	TGTGCCAGCAGTTTATCGCTACTACCAGGGTTCCTTGGGACTGAAGCTTTCTTT
TRBV19	12	TRBD2	.	TRBJ2-3	CASEAGTSELYF	TGTGCCAGTGAAGCCGGGACTAGCGAGCTGTATTTT
TRBV29-1	13	TRBD2	.	TRBJ2-5	CSVEPGLAKTQYF	TGCAGCGTTGAACCGGGACTAGCCAAGACCCAGTACTTC
TRBV12-3/TRBV12-4	14	.	many	TRBJ2-5	CASSLRQRQETQYF	TGTGCCAGCAGTCTTCGACAGCGGCAAGAGACCCAGTACTTC
TRBV6-1	15	.	.	TRBJ2-2	CASSGTRGITGELFF	TGTGCCAGCAGCGGTACCAGGGGTATCACCGGGGAGCTGTTTTTT
TRBV28	17	.	.	TRBJ1-1	CASSLYATQLLNTEAFF	TGTGCCAGCAGTTTATACGCTACCCAGCTCCTGAACACTGAAGCTTTCTTT
TRBV6-2/TRBV6-3	14	.	few	TRBJ2-2	CASRRQYDTGELFF	TGTGCCAGCAGGCGACAGTATGACACCGGGGAGCTGTTTTTT
TRBV7-3	19	TRBD2	few	TRBJ2-2	CASSLRVFGAGDETGELFF	TGTGCCAGCAGCTTACGGGTGTTCGGAGCGGGGGACGAAACCGGGGAGCTGTTTTTT